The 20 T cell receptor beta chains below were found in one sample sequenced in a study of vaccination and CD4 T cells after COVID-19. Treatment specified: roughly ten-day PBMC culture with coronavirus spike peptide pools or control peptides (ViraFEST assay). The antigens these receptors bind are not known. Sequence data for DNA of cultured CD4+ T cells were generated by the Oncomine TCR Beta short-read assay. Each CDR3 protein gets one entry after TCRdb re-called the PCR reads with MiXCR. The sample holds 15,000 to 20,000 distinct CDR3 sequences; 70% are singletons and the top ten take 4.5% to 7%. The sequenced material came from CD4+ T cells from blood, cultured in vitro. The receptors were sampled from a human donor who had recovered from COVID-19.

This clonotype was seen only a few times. This CDR3 is CASSLRQGMNTEAFF. The CDR3, as DNA: TGTGCCAGCAGTCTAAGACAGGGAATGAACACTGAAGCTTTCTTT. This chain uses TRBV12-3 or TRBV12-4 with TRBJ1-1, with TRBD1 matching over 7 bases. V gave up 5 bases and J gave up 0 bases; unmatched junction bases: 6. There are 15 residues in the CDR3.

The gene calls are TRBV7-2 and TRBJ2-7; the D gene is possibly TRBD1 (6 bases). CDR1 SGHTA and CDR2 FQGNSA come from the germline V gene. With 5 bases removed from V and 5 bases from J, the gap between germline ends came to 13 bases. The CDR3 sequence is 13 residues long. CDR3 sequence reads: CASSQGQGHEQYF. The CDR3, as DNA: TGTGCCAGCAGCCAAGGGCAGGGGCACGAGCAGTACTTC.

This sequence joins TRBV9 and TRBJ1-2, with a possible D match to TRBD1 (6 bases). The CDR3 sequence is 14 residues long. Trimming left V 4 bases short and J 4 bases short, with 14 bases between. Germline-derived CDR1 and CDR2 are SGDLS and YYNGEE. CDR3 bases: TGTGCCAGCAGCCCCAGGGGTAGACTCTATGGCTACACCTTC. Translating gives CASSPRGRLYGYTF.

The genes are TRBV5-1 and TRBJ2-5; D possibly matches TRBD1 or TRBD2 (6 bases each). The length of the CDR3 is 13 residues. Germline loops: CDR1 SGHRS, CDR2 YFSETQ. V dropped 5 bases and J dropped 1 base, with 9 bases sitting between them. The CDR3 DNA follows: TGCGCCAGCAGTAGGGGGGCCCAAGAGACCCAGTACTTC. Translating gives CASSRGAQETQYF.

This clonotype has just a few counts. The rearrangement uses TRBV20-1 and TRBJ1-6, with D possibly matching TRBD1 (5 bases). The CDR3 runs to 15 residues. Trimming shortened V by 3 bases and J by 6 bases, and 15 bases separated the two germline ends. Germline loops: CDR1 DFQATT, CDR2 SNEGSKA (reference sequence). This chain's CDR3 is CSARRGLVFNSPLHF. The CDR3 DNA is TGCAGTGCTAGGAGGGGATTGGTGTTTAATTCACCCCTCCACTTT.

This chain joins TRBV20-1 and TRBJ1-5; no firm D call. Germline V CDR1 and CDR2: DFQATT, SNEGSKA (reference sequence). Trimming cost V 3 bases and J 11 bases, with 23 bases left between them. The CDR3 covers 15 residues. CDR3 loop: CSASTLGIGFGSQHF. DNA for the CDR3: TGCAGTGCTAGTACTTTGGGCATTGGCTTCGGATCCCAGCATTTT.

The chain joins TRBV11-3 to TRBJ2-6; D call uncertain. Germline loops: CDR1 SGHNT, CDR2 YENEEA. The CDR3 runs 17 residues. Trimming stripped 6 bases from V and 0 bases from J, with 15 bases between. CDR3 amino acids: CASSQKRHFSGANVLTF. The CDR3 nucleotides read TGTGCCAGCAGTCAAAAACGGCACTTCTCTGGGGCCAACGTCCTGACTTTC.

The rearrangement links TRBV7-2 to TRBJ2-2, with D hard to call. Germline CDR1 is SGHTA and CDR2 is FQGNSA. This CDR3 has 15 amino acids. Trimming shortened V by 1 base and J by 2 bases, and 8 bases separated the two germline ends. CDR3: CASSLVVSNTGELFF. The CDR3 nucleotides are TGTGCCAGCAGCTTAGTAGTATCTAACACCGGGGAGCTGTTTTTT.

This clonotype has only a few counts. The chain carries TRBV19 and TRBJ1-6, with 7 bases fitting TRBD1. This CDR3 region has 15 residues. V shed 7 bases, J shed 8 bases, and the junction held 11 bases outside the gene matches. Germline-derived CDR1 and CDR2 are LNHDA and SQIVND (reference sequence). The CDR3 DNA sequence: TGTGCCAGTACCACCTTAGGGACAGCGCATTCACCCCTCCACTTT. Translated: CASTTLGTAHSPLHF.

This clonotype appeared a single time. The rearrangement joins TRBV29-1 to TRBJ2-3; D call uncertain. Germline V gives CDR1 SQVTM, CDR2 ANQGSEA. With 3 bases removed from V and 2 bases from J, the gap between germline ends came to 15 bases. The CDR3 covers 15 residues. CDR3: CSVDAGAGNTDTQYF. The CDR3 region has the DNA TGCAGCGTTGACGCAGGAGCAGGAAACACAGATACGCAGTATTTT.

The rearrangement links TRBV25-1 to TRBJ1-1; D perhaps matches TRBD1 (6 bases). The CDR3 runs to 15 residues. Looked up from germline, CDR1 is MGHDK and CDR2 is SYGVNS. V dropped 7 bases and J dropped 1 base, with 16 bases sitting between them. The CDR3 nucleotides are TGTGCCAGCACCCCGGGGGCTCCTGGGAACACTGAAGCTTTCTTT. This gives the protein CASTPGAPGNTEAFF.

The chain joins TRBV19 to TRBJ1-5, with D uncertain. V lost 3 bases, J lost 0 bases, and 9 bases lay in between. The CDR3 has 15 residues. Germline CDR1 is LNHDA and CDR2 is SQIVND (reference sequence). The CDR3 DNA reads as TGTGCCAGTAGTATTCGACAATATAGCAATCAGCCCCAGCATTTT. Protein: CASSIRQYSNQPQHF. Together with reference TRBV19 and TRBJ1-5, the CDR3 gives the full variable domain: DGGITQSPKYLFRKEGQNVTLSCEQNLNHDAMYWYRQDPGQGLRLIYYSQIVNDFQKGDIAEGYSVSREKKESFPLTVTSAQKNPTAFYLCASSIRQYSNQPQHFGDGTRLSIL.

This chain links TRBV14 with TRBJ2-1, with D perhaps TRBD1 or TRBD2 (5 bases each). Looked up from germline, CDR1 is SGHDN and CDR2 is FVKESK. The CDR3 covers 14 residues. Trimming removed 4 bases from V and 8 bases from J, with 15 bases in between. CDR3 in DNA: TGTGCCAGCAGCCCTAGCAGGGTACTCGATGAGCAGTTCTTC. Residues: CASSPSRVLDEQFF.

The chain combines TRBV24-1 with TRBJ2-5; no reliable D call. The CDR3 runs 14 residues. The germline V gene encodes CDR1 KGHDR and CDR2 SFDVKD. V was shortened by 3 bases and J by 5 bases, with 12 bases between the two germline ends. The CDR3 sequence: CATSDPDLLETQYF. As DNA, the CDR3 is TGTGCCACCAGTGATCCGGACCTGCTGGAGACCCAGTACTTC.

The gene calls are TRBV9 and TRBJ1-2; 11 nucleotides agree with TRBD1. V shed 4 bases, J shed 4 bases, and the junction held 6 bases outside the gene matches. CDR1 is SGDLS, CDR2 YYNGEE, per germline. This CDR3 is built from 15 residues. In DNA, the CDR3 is TGTGCCAGCAGCCCCCGGGACAGGGGGGCCTATGGCTACACCTTC. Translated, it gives CASSPRDRGAYGYTF.

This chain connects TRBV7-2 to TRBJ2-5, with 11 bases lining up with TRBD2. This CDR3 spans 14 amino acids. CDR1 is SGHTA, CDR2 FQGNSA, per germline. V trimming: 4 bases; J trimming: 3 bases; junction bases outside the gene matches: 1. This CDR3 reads CASSSTSGKETQYF. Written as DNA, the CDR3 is TGTGCCAGCAGCTCGACTAGCGGGAAAGAGACCCAGTACTTC.

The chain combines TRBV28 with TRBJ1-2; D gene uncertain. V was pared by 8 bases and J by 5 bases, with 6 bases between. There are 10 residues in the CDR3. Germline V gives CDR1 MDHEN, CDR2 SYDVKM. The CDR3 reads CASLRYGYTF. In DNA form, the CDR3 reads TGTGCCAGCCTCAGATATGGCTACACCTTC.

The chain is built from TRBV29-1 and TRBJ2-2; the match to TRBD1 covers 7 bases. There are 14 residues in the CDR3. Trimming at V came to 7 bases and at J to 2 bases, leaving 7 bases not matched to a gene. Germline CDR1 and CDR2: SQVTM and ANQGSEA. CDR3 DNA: TGCAGCGCAAATGGACAGGCCAACACCGGGGAGCTGTTTTTT. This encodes CSANGQANTGELFF.

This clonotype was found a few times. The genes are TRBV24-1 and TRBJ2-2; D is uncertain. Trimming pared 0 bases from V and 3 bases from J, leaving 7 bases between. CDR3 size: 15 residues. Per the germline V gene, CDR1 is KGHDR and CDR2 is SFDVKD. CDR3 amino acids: CATSDLLGDTGELFF. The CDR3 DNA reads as TGTGCCACCAGTGATTTGCTTGGAGACACCGGGGAGCTGTTTTTT.

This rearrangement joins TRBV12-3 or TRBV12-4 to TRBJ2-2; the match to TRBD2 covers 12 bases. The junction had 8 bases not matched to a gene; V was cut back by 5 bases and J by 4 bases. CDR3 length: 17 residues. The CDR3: CASSAPSSGRGTGELFF. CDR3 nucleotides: TGTGCCAGCAGTGCCCCGTCTAGCGGGAGGGGCACCGGGGAGCTGTTTTTT.